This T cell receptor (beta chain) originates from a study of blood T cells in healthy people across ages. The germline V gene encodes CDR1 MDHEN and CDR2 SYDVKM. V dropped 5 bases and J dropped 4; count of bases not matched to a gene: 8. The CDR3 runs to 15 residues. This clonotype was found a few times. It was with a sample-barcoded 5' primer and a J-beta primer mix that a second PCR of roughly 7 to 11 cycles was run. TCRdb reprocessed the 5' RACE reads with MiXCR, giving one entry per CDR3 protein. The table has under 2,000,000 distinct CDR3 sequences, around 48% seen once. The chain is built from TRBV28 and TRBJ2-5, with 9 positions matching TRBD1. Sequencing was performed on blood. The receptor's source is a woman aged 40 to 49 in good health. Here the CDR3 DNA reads TGTGCCAGCAGTGTCGGACAGGGGCAGGGAGAGACCCAGTACTTC. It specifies CASSVGQGQGETQYF.